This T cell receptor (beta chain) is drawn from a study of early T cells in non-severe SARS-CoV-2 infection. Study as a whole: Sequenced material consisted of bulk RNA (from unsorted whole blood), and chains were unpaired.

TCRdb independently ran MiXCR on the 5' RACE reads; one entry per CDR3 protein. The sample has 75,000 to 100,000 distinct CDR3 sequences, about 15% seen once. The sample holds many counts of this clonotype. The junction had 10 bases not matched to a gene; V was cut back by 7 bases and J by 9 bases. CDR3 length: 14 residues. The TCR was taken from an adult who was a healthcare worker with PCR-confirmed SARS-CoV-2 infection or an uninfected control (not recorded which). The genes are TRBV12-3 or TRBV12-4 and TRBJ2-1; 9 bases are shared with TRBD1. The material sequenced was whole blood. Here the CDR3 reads CASTPGTGSFEQFF. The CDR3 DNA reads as TGTGCCAGCACCCCCGGGACAGGGTCTTTTGAGCAGTTCTTC.